The entry below describes one TCR beta chain. Its specificity is unknown. The entry originates in a study of T cells expressing NK-cell markers. Overall study context: Cells sorted as CD3+CD56+NKG2C+, CD3+CD56+NKG2C- and CD3+CD56-NKG2C+ T cells supplied the TCR beta repertoires. Broader study findings: Unclear, still, was the HCMV specificity of the expanded NKG2C+ T cell clones.

For each CDR3 protein, TCRdb gives one entry from its re-call of the 5' RACE reads, without DNA. The repertoire shows under 200,000 distinct CDR3 sequences; the top ten hold about 18%. The sequence derives from a woman between 18 and 69 years old in good health. What was sequenced was blood T cells: a sorted CD56 or NKG2C T cell subset, CD4+ or CD8+ T cells, or bulk PBMC T cells (not recorded which).

CDR3: CATTFAGGLTEAFF. The chain has TRBV15 and TRBJ1-1; TCRdb reports TRBD1, a call that lacks DNA to check it against. CDR3 length: 14 residues. Germline V gene lookup returns CDR1 LNHNV and CDR2 YYDKDF (reference sequence).